Below are 30 T cell receptor beta chains sequenced from a single sample in a study of beta chain features in type 1 diabetes listed by TCRdb under 2018. Libraries came from the immunoSEQ multiplex PCR assay. The entire isolated RNA was reverse transcribed using the High Capacity cDNA Reverse Transcription Kit, and thus expressed TCRB transcripts were sequenced. Here the immuneACCESS table is served through TCRdb, limited to in-frame sequences with V and J called. Missing clones are a known gap in these copies; in checked studies unresolved V genes cover under half, and the rest lacks a known reason. This sample has almost 350,000 clones in its table, and approximately 9.9% of those were observed once. The ten largest clones take up over 0.95% of the sample. These TCRs are of unknown antigen specificity. Here is what the overall study found, with its caveats: A moderate but significant shortening of TCRB CDR3 length was observed in type 1 diabetes patients in all four CD4+ subsets.

Material: central memory CD4+ T cells from blood. The receptors originated from a young man with type 1 diabetes.

V and J are TRBV7-2 and TRBJ2-1; D possibly corresponds to TRBD2 (7 bases). Trimming took off 0 bases at V and 8 bases at J, with 11 bases between the two ends. Germline V gene data show CDR1 as SGHTA and CDR2 as FQGNSA. The CDR3 consists of 14 residues. The CDR3 DNA reads as TGTGCCAGCAGCTTAGCGGGGGGGCGCGATGAGCAGTTCTTC. It is translated as CASSLAGGRDEQFF. The entire variable domain, with the rest obtained from reference TRBV7-2 and TRBJ2-1, is as follows: GAGVSQSPSNKVTEKGKDVELRCDPISGHTALYWYRQSLGQGLEFLIYFQGNSAPDKSGLPSDRFSAERTGGSVSTLTIQRTQQEDSAVYLCASSLAGGRDEQFFGPGTRLTVL.

The table lists this clone with a few counts. The chain couples TRBV29-1 to TRBJ1-1; D may be TRBD1 (5 bases). The V gene's germline CDR1 is SQVTM and CDR2 ANQGSEA. The length of the CDR3 is 14 residues. V dropped 4 bases and J dropped 3 bases, with 15 bases sitting between them. The CDR3 region has the DNA TGCAGCGTTGCTCCTCGGGACGACCACACTGAAGCTTTCTTT. Translated: CSVAPRDDHTEAFF.

The table lists this clone with a few counts. The chain is built from TRBV7-2 and TRBJ2-7; D gene ambiguous. The CDR3 spans 11 residues. Germline V CDR1 and CDR2: SGHTA, FQGNSA. V shed 5 bases and J shed 3 bases, with 5 bases lying between them. The CDR3 DNA reads TGTGCCAGCAGCCCCAACTACGAGCAGTACTTC. Translating it yields CASSPNYEQYF.

The sample holds a few counts of this clone. CDR3 in DNA: TGTGCCAGCAGCTTAGACGTCGCCCGGGTGGGTTACAATGAGCAGTTCTTC. It translates to CASSLDVARVGYNEQFF. The chain recombines TRBV11-2 with TRBJ2-1; D not certain. CDR3 length: 17 amino acids. V lost 0 bases and J lost 4, with 16 bases in between. Per germline, CDR1 SGHAT and CDR2 FQNNGV.

This chain uses TRBV7-8 with TRBJ1-6; possibly TRBD1 for D (6 bases). CDR1 and CDR2 from the germline V gene are SGHVS and FQNEAQ. This CDR3 has 15 amino acids. V lost 0 bases to trimming and J lost 10 bases, with 13 bases between them. The CDR3 bases are TGTGCCAGCAGCTTAGCGGTCGGGGGGCAATCACCCCTCCACTTT. Translating gives CASSLAVGGQSPLHF.

Comment on this clone: At the DNA level, this CDR3 is encoded by other sequences in the same sample as well. V usage is TRBV7-2 and J usage is TRBJ2-3; 8 nucleotides match TRBD2. The trim removed 5 bases at V and 0 bases at J, leaving 7 bases unmatched. Germline CDR1 and CDR2: SGHTA and FQGNSA. The CDR3 sequence is 16 residues long. The DNA for the CDR3 is TGTGCCAGCAGCCCTCTGGCGGGGGGCAGCACAGATACGCAGTATTTT. Translated, it gives CASSPLAGGSTDTQYF.

This clone came up a few times. The chain has TRBV2 and TRBJ1-5, with unresolved D. The CDR3 is 11 amino acids. Germline CDR1 reads SNHLY; CDR2 reads FYNNEI. V lost 5 bases and J lost 8, with 7 bases in between. For the CDR3, the DNA is TGTGCCAGCAGTATCCGGGAGCCCCAGCATTTT. It specifies CASSIREPQHF.

This clone showed up just a few times. The chain uses TRBV7-8 and TRBJ1-5; 7 bases match TRBD1. V was clipped by 5 bases and J by 4 bases; unmatched bases: 2. Germline lookup yields CDR1 SGHVS and CDR2 FQNEAQ. The CDR3 covers 13 residues. The DNA for the CDR3 is TGTGCCAGCAGCCGGGGACAGAATCAGCCCCAGCATTTT. Amino acids: CASSRGQNQPQHF. The full variable domain, its missing parts supplied by reference TRBV7-8 and TRBJ1-5, is GAGVSQSPRYKVAKRGQDVALRCDPISGHVSLFWYQQALGQGPEFLTYFQNEAQLDKSGLPSDRFFAERPEGSVSTLKIQRTQQEDSAVYLCASSRGQNQPQHFGDGTRLSIL.

This clone was detected only a few times. The chain carries TRBV5-6 and TRBJ2-5, with D unclear. The CDR3 contains 13 residues. The ends were cut back, 4 bases at V and 5 bases at J, with 12 bases in the middle. Per germline, CDR1 SGHDT and CDR2 YYEEEE. CDR3 amino acids: CASSLLRRETQYF. The DNA of the CDR3 is TGTGCCAGCAGCCTCCTCCGGCGGGAGACCCAGTACTTC.

This clone showed up just a few times. The chain employs TRBV9 and TRBJ1-4; perhaps TRBD1 as D (6 bases). The CDR3 runs to 14 residues. CDR1 and CDR2 from the germline V gene are SGDLS and YYNGEE. The V end lost 5 bases, the J end lost 7 bases, and 15 bases lay between the germline ends. DNA of the CDR3: TGTGCCAGCAGTCTGGGGGGCGCGGTTGAAAAACTGTTTTTT. Its translation is CASSLGGAVEKLFF.

This clone was picked up a small number of times. The chain recombines TRBV18 with TRBJ1-6; the D gene is possibly TRBD1 (6 bases). V lost 2 bases, J lost 7 bases, and 9 bases lay in between. Germline V gene data show CDR1 as KGHSH and CDR2 as LQKENI. CDR3 length: 14 amino acids. Here the CDR3 DNA reads TGTGCCAGCTCACCAAATGACAGGAATTCACCCCTCCACTTT. Translated, it gives CASSPNDRNSPLHF.

At least ten counts were recorded for this clone. This chain links TRBV28 with TRBJ1-5, with 8 bases lining up with TRBD1. Germline CDR1 MDHEN, CDR2 SYDVKM. The CDR3 totals 15 residues. The V gene end was trimmed by 8 bases and the J gene end by 4 bases; junction bases not matched to a gene: 10. This CDR3 is CASSQQGGTNQPQHF. CDR3 coding DNA: TGTGCCAGCTCCCAACAGGGGGGAACGAATCAGCCCCAGCATTTT.

This clone was counted many times. This chain connects TRBV9 to TRBJ2-3, with 12 bases fitting TRBD2. V was clipped by 0 bases and J by 7 bases; unmatched bases: 3. This CDR3 spans 15 amino acids. Per the germline V gene, CDR1 is SGDLS and CDR2 is YYNGEE. The CDR3 nucleotides read TGTGCCAGCAGCGTAGCTAGCGGGGGGGCTAATACGCAGTATTTT. It translates to CASSVASGGANTQYF.

There are a few counts of this clone. The rearrangement uses TRBV30 and TRBJ1-4; D is possibly TRBD1 (5 bases). Deletions cut 0 bases from V and 2 bases from J, with 13 bases between. The CDR3 is 16 residues long. Germline CDR1 GTSNPN, CDR2 SVGIG (reference sequence). This chain's CDR3 is CAWSVPQGTTNEKLFF. As DNA, the CDR3 is TGTGCCTGGAGTGTACCCCAGGGAACGACTAATGAAAAACTGTTTTTT.

This clone was counted between two and nine times. This chain joins TRBV10-2 and TRBJ2-1, with a possible D match to TRBD2 (6 bases). This CDR3 has 17 amino acids. CDR1 WSHSY and CDR2 SAAADI come from the germline V gene. With 7 bases removed from V and 4 bases from J, the gap between germline ends came to 23 bases. The DNA for the CDR3 is TGCGCCAGCAAATTCAGGTTGCGGGACGGAGCTTACAATGAGCAGTTCTTC. It yields the protein CASKFRLRDGAYNEQFF.

CDR3 in amino acids: CSVSYPVAGRAKNIQYF. The CDR3 nucleotides read TGCAGCGTCTCTTACCCTGTAGCGGGGAGAGCCAAAAACATTCAGTACTTC. The chain is built from TRBV29-1 and TRBJ2-4; 8 nucleotides align to TRBD2. Germline CDR1 SQVTM, CDR2 ANQGSEA. This CDR3 has 17 amino acids. The V gene end was trimmed by 6 bases and the J gene end by 0 bases; junction bases not matched to a gene: 13.

The gene calls are TRBV11-2 and TRBJ2-3, with 9 bases matching TRBD2. The CDR3 length is 15 residues. Germline CDR1 reads SGHAT; CDR2 reads FQNNGV. V was pared by 5 bases and J by 4 bases, with 7 bases of the junction left unmatched. The CDR3 DNA reads as TGTGCCAGCAGCCCCGGGACTAGCCCATCAGATACGCAGTATTTT. Protein product: CASSPGTSPSDTQYF.

Only a few counts were recorded for this clone. V and J are TRBV2 and TRBJ2-3, with D tentatively TRBD2 (8 bases). Germline V CDR1 and CDR2: SNHLY, FYNNEI. Trimming took 7 bases from V and 6 from J, leaving 23 bases between them. This CDR3 spans 16 amino acids. The CDR3: CASTREGAPVGDTQYF. In DNA form, the CDR3 reads TGTGCCAGCACCCGGGAGGGGGCACCTGTCGGGGATACGCAGTATTTT.

This clone was seen a few times. The chain recombines TRBV4-1 with TRBJ1-2; 12 positions match TRBD1. CDR3 length: 14 residues. V lost 4 bases, J lost 6 bases, and 3 bases stayed unmatched. Per the germline V gene, CDR1 is MGHRA and CDR2 is YSYEKL. The CDR3 is CASSPGQGADGYTF. Written as DNA, the CDR3 is TGCGCCAGCAGCCCGGGACAGGGGGCTGATGGCTACACCTTC.

This clone has only a few counts. The V call is TRBV7-9, the J call TRBJ1-2; D perhaps matches TRBD1 (5 bases). The CDR3 sequence is 14 residues long. Looked up from germline, CDR1 is SEHNR and CDR2 is FQNEAQ (reference sequence). V was shortened by 5 bases and J by 6 bases, with 16 bases between the two germline ends. The CDR3 reads CASSNRQPEDGYTF. Here the CDR3 DNA reads TGTGCCAGCAGCAACCGACAGCCCGAGGATGGCTACACCTTC.

A word on this clone: The identical CDR3 is also encoded by other nucleotide sequences in the sample. The chain couples TRBV30 to TRBJ1-5; D unresolved. Per the germline V gene, CDR1 is GTSNPN and CDR2 is SVGIG (reference sequence). The CDR3 contains 12 residues. V lost 4 bases and J 2 bases, leaving 6 bases between the germline ends. CDR3 protein: CAWNQGNQPQHF. The CDR3 nucleotides read TGTGCCTGGAACCAGGGCAATCAGCCCCAGCATTTT.

This clone was detected only a few times. This sequence joins TRBV7-2 and TRBJ2-1, with 11 bases lining up with TRBD2. The V gene's germline CDR1 is SGHTA and CDR2 FQGNSA. The length of the CDR3 is 15 residues. Germline trimming cut 5 bases from V and 8 bases from J; bases unmatched to any gene: 8. The CDR3 reads CASSHSGGDSYEQFF. The CDR3 DNA reads TGTGCCAGCAGCCATAGCGGGGGGGATTCGTATGAGCAGTTCTTC.

The chain has TRBV5-1 and TRBJ1-4; D unclear. This CDR3 is built from 15 residues. Germline V gene data show CDR1 as SGHRS and CDR2 as YFSETQ. Trimming left V 2 bases short and J 6 bases short, with 14 bases between. CDR3 region: CASSFSAGTDEKLFF. In DNA, the CDR3 is TGCGCCAGCAGCTTTTCTGCAGGAACGGATGAAAAACTGTTTTTT. Full variable domain (missing parts from reference TRBV5-1 and TRBJ1-4): KAGVTQTPRYLIKTRGQQVTLSCSPISGHRSVSWYQQTPGQGLQFLFEYFSETQRNKGNFPGRFSGRQFSNSRSEMNVSTLELGDSALYLCASSFSAGTDEKLFFGSGTQLSVL.

This chain uses TRBV4-1 with TRBJ1-4; 7 positions agree with TRBD1. V shed 2 bases, J shed 4 bases, and the junction held 4 bases outside the gene matches. CDR3 length: 15 amino acids. Germline-derived CDR1 and CDR2 are MGHRA and YSYEKL. CDR3 nucleotides: TGCGCCAGCAGCCAACCGGGACAGAGTAATGAAAAACTGTTTTTT. Translated, it gives CASSQPGQSNEKLFF.

This chain connects TRBV5-1 to TRBJ2-3; 8 bases fit TRBD2. CDR1 and CDR2 (germline): SGHRS, YFSETQ. V shed 4 bases and J 2 bases; nucleotides not matched to a gene: 6. The CDR3 loop spans 15 amino acids. CDR3 amino acids: CASSRQLADTDTQYF. CDR3 in DNA: TGCGCCAGCAGCCGACAACTAGCGGACACAGATACGCAGTATTTT.

This clone was seen ten or more times. The rearrangement joins TRBV9 to TRBJ2-5; possible D gene TRBD2, 7 bases. The CDR3 loop spans 15 amino acids. The germline V and J ends were trimmed by 2 bases and 2 bases, with 13 bases remaining between them. The germline V gene has CDR1 SGDLS and CDR2 YYNGEE. CDR3 region: CASSVSEGGQETQYF. CDR3 nucleotides: TGTGCCAGCAGCGTTTCCGAGGGGGGGCAAGAGACCCAGTACTTC. Full variable domain (remainder filled in from reference TRBV9 and TRBJ2-5): DSGVTQTPKHLITATGQRVTLRCSPRSGDLSVYWYQQSLDQGLQFLIQYYNGEERAKGNILERFSAQQFPDLHSELNLSSLELGDSALYFCASSVSEGGQETQYFGPGTRLLVL.

This clone was observed a handful of times. This CDR3 reads CASSLETTDYGYTF. The CDR3, as DNA: TGTGCCAGCAGCTTAGAAACGACGGACTATGGCTACACCTTC. This sequence joins TRBV7-9 and TRBJ1-2; no clear D. V lost 1 base and J 3 bases, leaving 9 bases between the germline ends. CDR3 length equals 14 residues. The germline gives CDR1 SEHNR, CDR2 FQNEAQ (reference sequence).

This clone has only a few counts. The rearrangement joins TRBV28 to TRBJ1-6; a weak D match, TRBD1 (5 bases). The CDR3 totals 12 residues. The germline V gene encodes CDR1 MDHEN and CDR2 SYDVKM. The ends were cut back, 7 bases at V and 8 bases at J, with 9 bases in the middle. Here the CDR3 DNA reads TGTGCCAGCACCCAGACAGATTCACCCCTCCACTTT. This encodes CASTQTDSPLHF.

As concerns this clone: This specimen includes other DNA sequences encoding the same CDR3. V and J are TRBV5-1 and TRBJ2-5, with D possibly matching TRBD1 (5 bases). The germline V gene encodes CDR1 SGHRS and CDR2 YFSETQ. The CDR3 runs 14 residues. With 1 base removed from V and 2 bases from J, the gap between germline ends came to 9 bases. The CDR3 sequence is CASSLLTAQETQYF. The CDR3 region has the DNA TGCGCCAGCAGCTTGTTGACAGCGCAAGAGACCCAGTACTTC.

The chain uses TRBV6-6 and TRBJ2-1; tentatively, D is TRBD2 (6 bases). CDR3 length: 11 residues. V was cut by 6 bases and J by 9 bases, with 9 bases left in between. The V gene's germline CDR1 is MNHNY and CDR2 SVGAGI (reference sequence). Here the CDR3 reads CASSRGTEQFF. In DNA, the CDR3 is TGTGCCAGCAGCCGCGGGACTGAGCAGTTCTTC.